The 12 T cell receptor beta chains given below trace back to one sample, sequenced in a study of tumor and adjacent non-tumor tissue in lung cancer. The library came from three nested PCR rounds adapted from ARM-PCR protocols. MiXCR was run by TCRdb on the multiplex PCR reads, yielding one entry per CDR3 protein. The profile shows more than 120,000 distinct CDR3 sequences, around 60% of them singletons. RNA was extracted from bulk tissue without any cell sorting. Sequenced: lung tumor tissue. Receptors originate from a man aged 55 to 70 with small cell lung cancer.

Notes on this clonotype: A much more abundant neighbour one base away suggests this may be a read error. This sequence joins TRBV20-1 and TRBJ2-3; D unclear. Germline assignment: CDR1 DFQATT and CDR2 SNEGSKA (reference sequence). The CDR3 has 16 amino acids. CDR3: CSARDTPMGSTDAQYF. The DNA of the CDR3 is TGCAGTGCTAGAGATACCCCTATGGGAAGCACAGATGCGCAGTATTTT.

V and J are TRBV20-1 and TRBJ2-1; 12 nucleotides agree with TRBD2. The V gene end was trimmed by 3 bases and the J gene end by 0 bases; junction bases not matched to a gene: 3. Germline-derived CDR1 and CDR2 are DFQATT and SNEGSKA (reference sequence). CDR3 length: 16 residues. Written as DNA, the CDR3 is TGCAGTGCTAGGACTAGCGGGAGATTCTCCTACAATGAGCAGTTCTTC. Translation: CSARTSGRFSYNEQFF.

A note on this clonotype: The junction and the germline gene differ at one end; a read error may be behind it. The CDR3, as DNA: TGCAGTGTTAGAGCTGGTCATCAGCCCCAGCATTTT. Translation gives CSVRAGHQPQHF. The gene calls are TRBV20-1 and TRBJ1-5, with D unclear. The CDR3 is 12 amino acids. Germline V gene data show CDR1 as DFQATT and CDR2 as SNEGSKA (reference sequence).

With respect to this clonotype: Its ends do not fully match the called genes, so a read error is possible. The genes are TRBV29-1 and TRBJ2-3; possibly TRBD1 or TRBD2 for D (5 bases each). The CDR3 consists of 13 residues. Germline V CDR1 and CDR2: SQVTM, ANQGSEA. CDR3 residues: CSVSGLLTNTQYF. In DNA form, the CDR3 reads TGCAGCGTCTCGGGGCTCCTCACAAATACGCAGTATTTT.

Notes on this clonotype: This may stem from a read error, because a much larger clone lies one nucleotide away. This chain connects TRBV7-9 to TRBJ2-1; 7 nucleotides line up with TRBD1. With V trimmed by 6 bases and J by 5 bases, 4 bases remained unmatched. CDR1 and CDR2 (germline): SEHNR, FQNEAQ (reference sequence). The CDR3 loop spans 13 amino acids. In DNA form, the CDR3 reads TGTGCCAGCAGAAGGGACAGCAACAATGAGCAGTTCTTC. Amino acid sequence: CASRRDSNNEQFF.

CDR3 in amino acids: CASSQNSGAAGANVLTF. The CDR3 bases are TGTGCCAGCAGCCAGAATAGTGGGGCTGCGGGGGCCAACGTCCTGACTTTC. The J gene is TRBJ2-6, the V gene TRBV4-2; possible D gene TRBD1, 5 bases. There are 17 residues in the CDR3. CDR1 is LGHNA and CDR2 is YNFKEQ in the germline V gene. V lost 3 bases to trimming and J lost 4 bases, with 16 bases between them.

This clonotype was recorded only once. Mismatch with germline at one junction end may stem from a read error. The gene calls are TRBV5-5 and TRBJ2-3; a weak D match, TRBD2 (6 bases). This CDR3 has 15 residues. Looked up from germline, CDR1 is SGHKS and CDR2 is YYEKEE (reference sequence). The CDR3 spells CVSSSRTTSTDTQYF. The CDR3 DNA reads TGTGTCAGCAGCTCCAGGACAACTAGCACAGATACACAGTATTTT.

Details on this clonotype: Given the absence of the conserved phenylalanine or tryptophan at the CDR3 end, a read error is likely. V is TRBV29-1 and J is TRBJ2-3; D may correspond to TRBD1 or TRBD2 (7 bases each). With 6 bases removed from V and 5 bases from J, the gap between germline ends came to 21 bases. Looked up from germline, CDR1 is SQVTM and CDR2 is ANQGSEA. The CDR3 is 15 residues long. CDR3 in amino acids: CSVGFGTAGIDTQYL. The CDR3 DNA reads TGCAGCGTGGGTTTCGGGACAGCGGGAATAGATACGCAGTATCTT.

Details on this clonotype: A much larger clone lies one base from this, so it may be a read error. The rearrangement uses TRBV7-8 and TRBJ2-1; D gene ambiguous. With 4 bases removed from V and 5 bases from J, the gap between germline ends came to 15 bases. The germline gives CDR1 SGHVS, CDR2 FQNEAQ. The length of the CDR3 is 15 residues. The CDR3 region is CASSSRATVDNEQFF. In nucleotides, the CDR3 is TGTGCCAGCAGCTCCAGAGCGACGGTCGACAATGAGCAGTTCTTC.

This clonotype was detected a few times. The CDR3 loop is CASNLVGRPDTQYF. CDR3 nucleotides: TGTGCCAGCAACCTAGTCGGGAGACCAGATACGCAGTATTTT. V usage is TRBV28 and J usage is TRBJ2-3; TRBD2 is a possible D gene (6 bases). V lost 7 bases, J lost 4 bases, and 15 bases lay in between. This CDR3 comprises 14 residues. Germline loops: CDR1 MDHEN, CDR2 SYDVKM.

This clonotype has at least ten counts. V gene TRBV28 combines with J gene TRBJ1-2; 9 nucleotides match TRBD1. J gave up 2 bases and V 4 bases, and 2 bases lay outside the gene matches. CDR3 size: 14 residues. Germline CDR1 reads MDHEN; CDR2 reads SYDVKM. CDR3 nucleotide sequence: TGTGCCAGCAGTTACGGACAGGGGAACTATGGCTACACCTTC. Translating gives CASSYGQGNYGYTF.

The chain combines TRBV10-2 with TRBJ2-1, with TRBD2 matching 7 bases. The CDR3 consists of 13 residues. With 6 bases clipped from V and 8 bases from J, the junction kept 7 bases outside the gene matches. The V gene's germline CDR1 is WSHSY and CDR2 SAAADI. The CDR3 loop is CASRGEGRYEQFF. As DNA, the CDR3 is TGCGCCAGCAGAGGGGAGGGCCGGTATGAGCAGTTCTTC.